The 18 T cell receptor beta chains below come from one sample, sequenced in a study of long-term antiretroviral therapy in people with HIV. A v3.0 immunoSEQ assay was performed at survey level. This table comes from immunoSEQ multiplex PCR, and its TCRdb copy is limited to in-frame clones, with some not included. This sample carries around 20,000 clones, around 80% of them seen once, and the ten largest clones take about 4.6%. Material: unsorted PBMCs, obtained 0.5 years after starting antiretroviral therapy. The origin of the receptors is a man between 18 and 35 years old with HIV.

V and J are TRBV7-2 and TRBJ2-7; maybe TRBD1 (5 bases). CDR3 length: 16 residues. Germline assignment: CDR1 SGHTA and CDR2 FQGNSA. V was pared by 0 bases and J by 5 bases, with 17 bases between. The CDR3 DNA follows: TGTGCCAGCAGCTTAGCCTCGGACAAGGGCGCCCACGAGCAGTACTTC. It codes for CASSLASDKGAHEQYF.

The CDR3 here is CASSPGQSSPNTEAFF. The CDR3 DNA follows: TGTGCCAGCAGCCCCGGACAGTCCTCGCCCAACACTGAAGCTTTCTTT. The chain is built from TRBV5-4 and TRBJ1-1; D might be TRBD1 (6 bases). Looked up from germline, CDR1 is SGHNT and CDR2 is YYREEE (reference sequence). There are 16 residues in the CDR3. V was shortened by 4 bases and J by 2 bases, with 18 bases between the two germline ends.

The CDR3 loop reads CASSLTSGGLPNTGELFF. In DNA form, the CDR3 reads TGCGCCAGCAGTCTTACTAGCGGGGGCCTTCCAAACACCGGGGAGCTGTTTTTT. The V and J genes are TRBV4-3 and TRBJ2-2; 11 nucleotides agree with TRBD2. V lost 6 bases and J lost 2; bases outside the gene matches: 11. Germline V gives CDR1 LGHNA, CDR2 YSLEER. The CDR3 loop spans 18 amino acids.

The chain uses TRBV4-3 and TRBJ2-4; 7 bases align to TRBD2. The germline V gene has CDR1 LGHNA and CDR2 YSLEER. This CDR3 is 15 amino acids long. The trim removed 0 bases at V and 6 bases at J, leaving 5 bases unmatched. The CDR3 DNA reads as TGCGCCAGCAGCCAAGAGTGGGGAGGGATAAACATTCAGTACTTC. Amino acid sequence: CASSQEWGGINIQYF.

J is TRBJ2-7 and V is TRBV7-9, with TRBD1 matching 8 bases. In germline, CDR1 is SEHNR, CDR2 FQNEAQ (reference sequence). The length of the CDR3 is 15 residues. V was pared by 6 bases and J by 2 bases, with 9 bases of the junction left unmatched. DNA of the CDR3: TGTGCCAGCAGATCCTTGGGACAGGAGACCTACGAGCAGTACTTC. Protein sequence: CASRSLGQETYEQYF.

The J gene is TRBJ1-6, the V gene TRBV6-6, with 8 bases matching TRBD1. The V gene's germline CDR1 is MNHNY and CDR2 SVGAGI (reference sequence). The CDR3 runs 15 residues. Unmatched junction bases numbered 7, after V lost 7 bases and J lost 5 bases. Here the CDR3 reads CASKTGGGDNSPLHF. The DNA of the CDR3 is TGTGCCAGCAAAACAGGGGGAGGAGATAATTCACCCCTCCACTTT.

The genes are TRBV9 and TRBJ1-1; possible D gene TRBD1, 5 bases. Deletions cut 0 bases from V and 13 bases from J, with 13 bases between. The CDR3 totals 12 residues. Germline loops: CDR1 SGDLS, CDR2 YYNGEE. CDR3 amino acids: CASSVGPDTFFF. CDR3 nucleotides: TGTGCCAGCAGCGTAGGCCCGGACACTTTTTTCTTT. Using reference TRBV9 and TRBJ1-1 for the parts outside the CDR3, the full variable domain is DSGVTQTPKHLITATGQRVTLRCSPRSGDLSVYWYQQSLDQGLQFLIQYYNGEERAKGNILERFSAQQFPDLHSELNLSSLELGDSALYFCASSVGPDTFFFGQGTRLTVV.

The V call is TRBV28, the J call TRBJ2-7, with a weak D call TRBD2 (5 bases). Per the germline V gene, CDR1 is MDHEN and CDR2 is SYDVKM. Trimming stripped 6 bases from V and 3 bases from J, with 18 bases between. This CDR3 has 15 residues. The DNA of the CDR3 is TGTGCCAGCAGCTCCAAAAGCGGATACTACTACGAGCAGTACTTC. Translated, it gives CASSSKSGYYYEQYF.

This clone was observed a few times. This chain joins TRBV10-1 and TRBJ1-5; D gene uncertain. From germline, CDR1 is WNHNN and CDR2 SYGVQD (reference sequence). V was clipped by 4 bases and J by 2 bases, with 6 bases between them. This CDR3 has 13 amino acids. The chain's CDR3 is CASSGRGNQPQHF. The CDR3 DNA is TGCGCCAGCAGTGGAAGGGGCAATCAGCCCCAGCATTTT.

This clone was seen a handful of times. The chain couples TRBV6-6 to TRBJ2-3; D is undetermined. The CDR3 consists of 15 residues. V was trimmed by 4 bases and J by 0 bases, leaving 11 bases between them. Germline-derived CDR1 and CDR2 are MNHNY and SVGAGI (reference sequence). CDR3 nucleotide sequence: TGTGCCAGCAGTTCAGGAGTCACTAGCACAGATACGCAGTATTTT. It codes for CASSSGVTSTDTQYF.

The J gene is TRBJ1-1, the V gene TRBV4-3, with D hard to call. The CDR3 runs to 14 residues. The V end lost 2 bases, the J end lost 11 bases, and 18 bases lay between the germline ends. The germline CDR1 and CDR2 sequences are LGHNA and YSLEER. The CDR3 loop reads CASSQKIGREGAFF. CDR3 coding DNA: TGCGCCAGCAGCCAAAAGATTGGGAGAGAAGGGGCTTTCTTT.

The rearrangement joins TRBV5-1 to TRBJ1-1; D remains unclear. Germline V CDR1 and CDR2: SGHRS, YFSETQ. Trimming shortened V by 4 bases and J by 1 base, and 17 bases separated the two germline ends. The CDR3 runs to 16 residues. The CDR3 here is CASSPLGDLANTEAFF. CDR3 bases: TGCGCCAGCAGCCCGCTCGGGGATCTGGCGAACACTGAAGCTTTCTTT.

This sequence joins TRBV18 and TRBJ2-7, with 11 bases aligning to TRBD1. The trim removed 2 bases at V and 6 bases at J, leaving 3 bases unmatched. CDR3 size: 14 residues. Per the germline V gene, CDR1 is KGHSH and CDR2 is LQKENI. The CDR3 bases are TGTGCCAGCTCACCATGGACAGGGGGCAGCGAGCAGTACTTC. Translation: CASSPWTGGSEQYF.

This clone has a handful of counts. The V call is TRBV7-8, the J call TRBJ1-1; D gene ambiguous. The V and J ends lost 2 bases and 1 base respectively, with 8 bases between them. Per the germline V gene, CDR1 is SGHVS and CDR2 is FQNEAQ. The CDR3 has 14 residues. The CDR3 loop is CASSLSHPNTEAFF. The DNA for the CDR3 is TGTGCCAGCAGCTTAAGCCACCCGAACACTGAAGCTTTCTTT.

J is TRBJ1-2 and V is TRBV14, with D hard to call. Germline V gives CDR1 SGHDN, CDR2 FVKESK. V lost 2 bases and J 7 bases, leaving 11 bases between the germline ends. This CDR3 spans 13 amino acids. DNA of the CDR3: TGTGCCAGCAGCCAAAACATAGGAAGTGGCTACACCTTC. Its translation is CASSQNIGSGYTF.

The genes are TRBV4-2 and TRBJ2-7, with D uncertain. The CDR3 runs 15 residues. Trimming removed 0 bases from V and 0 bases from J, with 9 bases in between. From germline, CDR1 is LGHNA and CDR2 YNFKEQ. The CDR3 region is CASSQDPRSSYEQYF. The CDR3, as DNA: TGTGCCAGCAGCCAAGATCCCAGGAGCTCCTACGAGCAGTACTTC.

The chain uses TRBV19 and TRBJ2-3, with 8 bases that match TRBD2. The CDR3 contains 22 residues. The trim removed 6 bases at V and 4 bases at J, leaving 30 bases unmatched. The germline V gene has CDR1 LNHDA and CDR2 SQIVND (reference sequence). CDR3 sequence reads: CASSPRSPGLVERSEVADTQYF. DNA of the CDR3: TGTGCCAGTAGCCCGCGATCACCGGGACTAGTGGAGCGTTCCGAGGTGGCAGATACGCAGTATTTT.

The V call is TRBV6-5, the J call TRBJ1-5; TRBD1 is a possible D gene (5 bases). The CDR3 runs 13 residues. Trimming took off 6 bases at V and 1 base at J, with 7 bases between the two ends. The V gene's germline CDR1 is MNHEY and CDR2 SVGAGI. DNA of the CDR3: TGTGCCAGCAGGCGACAGAGCAATCAGCCCCAGCATTTT. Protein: CASRRQSNQPQHF.